This is a list of T cell receptor beta chains from one sample in a study of HIV-infected children after antiretroviral therapy interruption. TCRdb reanalysed the 3' RACE reads using MiXCR and keeps one entry per CDR3 protein. The repertoire holds more than 75,000 distinct CDR3 sequences, around 6.9% seen once, with 0.9% to 1.4% in the top ten. The sequencing here drew on CD45RA+ CD4+ T cells from PBMCs, pooled from several time points, taken from a donor given antiretroviral therapy, either interrupted or continuous. These receptors were taken from a pool of human donors with HIV. Both conserved end residues are part of each CDR3. The order of the fields is D gene, clone size, V gene, J gene, CDR3 length, CDR3 protein, CDR3 DNA. D genes are given only for firm matches. Clone size appears in some rows only: once, few, many, or a class for an expanded clone.

>NA|NA|TRBV12-3/TRBV12-4|TRBJ2-7|13
CASSLARDNEQYF
TGTGCCAGCAGTTTAGCGCGTGACAACGAGCAGTACTTC
>NA|many|TRBV28|TRBJ2-7|14
CASSLPGQRYEQYF
TGTGCCAGCAGTTTACCCGGACAGAGATACGAGCAGTACTTC
>NA|many|TRBV12-5|TRBJ1-1|14
CASGLVIQNTEAFF
TGTGCTAGTGGTTTGGTAATCCAGAACACTGAAGCTTTCTTT
>TRBD1|many|TRBV19|TRBJ1-1|14
CASSQGVRNTEAFF
TGTGCCAGTAGCCAGGGGGTACGGAACACTGAAGCTTTCTTT
>NA|many|TRBV6-5|TRBJ1-6|15
CASSELNPTNSPLHF
TGTGCCAGCAGTGAACTCAATCCGACCAATTCACCCCTCCACTTT
>TRBD2|many|TRBV20-1|TRBJ2-1|16
CSAREVAGVSYNEQFF
TGCAGTGCTAGAGAAGTCGCGGGAGTCTCCTACAATGAGCAGTTCTTC
>NA|NA|TRBV6-5|TRBJ1-6|14
CASKDGEVGSPLHF
TGTGCCAGCAAGGACGGTGAGGTCGGTTCACCCCTCCACTTT
>NA|once|TRBV5-1|TRBJ2-6|14
CASSSSSGANVLTF
TGCGCCAGCAGCTCCAGCTCTGGGGCCAACGTCCTGACTTTC
>TRBD1|many|TRBV10-3|TRBJ1-2|12
CAISSTGEGYTF
TGTGCCATCAGTTCTACAGGGGAGGGCTACACCTTC
>TRBD1|many|TRBV2|TRBJ1-1|13
CASRDRANTEAFF
TGTGCCAGCCGGGACAGGGCCAACACTGAAGCTTTCTTT
>NA|many|TRBV5-6|TRBJ1-3|15
CASSSYGQTGNTIYF
TGTGCCAGCAGCTCCTATGGGCAGACTGGAAACACCATATATTTT
>TRBD2|many|TRBV6-5|TRBJ2-2|18
CASSSRLAGGHGTGELFF
TGTGCCAGCAGTTCTAGACTAGCGGGGGGGCATGGCACCGGGGAGCTGTTTTTT
>TRBD2|many|TRBV6-5|TRBJ2-2|15
CASSLGLAATGELFF
TGTGCCAGCAGCCTAGGACTAGCGGCCACCGGGGAGCTGTTTTTT
>TRBD2|many|TRBV19|TRBJ2-1|11
CASSQGGTQFF
TGTGCCAGTAGCCAGGGAGGGACCCAGTTCTTC
>NA|many|TRBV10-3|TRBJ2-2|12
CAISEGTGELFF
TGTGCCATCAGTGAGGGAACCGGGGAGCTGTTTTTT
>TRBD1|NA|TRBV6-5|TRBJ1-1|13
CASSGTGGTEAFF
TGTGCCAGCAGCGGAACAGGGGGCACTGAAGCTTTCTTT
>NA|many|TRBV7-9|TRBJ2-7|15
CASSKEGTSSYEQYF
TGTGCCAGCAGCAAGGAGGGGACCTCCTCCTACGAGCAGTACTTC
>NA|NA|TRBV21-1|TRBJ2-1|12
CASSKWQNEQFF
TGTGCCAGCAGCAAATGGCAGAATGAGCAGTTCTTC
>NA|many|TRBV20-1|TRBJ1-6|14
CSARGERGDSPLHF
TGCAGTGCTAGAGGTGAACGGGGGGACTCACCCCTCCACTTT
>NA|NA|TRBV5-1|TRBJ2-3|15
CASSSQTRRTDTQYF
TGCGCCAGCAGCTCCCAGACGCGACGCACAGATACGCAGTATTTT
>TRBD1|many|TRBV5-1|TRBJ2-2|18
CASSDPMIDRGNTGELFF
TGCGCCAGCAGCGACCCGATGATTGACAGGGGGAACACCGGGGAGCTGTTTTTT
>TRBD1|many|TRBV7-9|TRBJ2-1|15
CASSPRDREVVEQFF
TGTGCCAGCAGCCCCCGGGACAGGGAGGTAGTGGAGCAGTTCTTC
>TRBD2|many|TRBV20-1|TRBJ2-3|17
CSARDPSSGSVSDTQYF
TGCAGTGCTAGAGATCCCAGCAGCGGGAGTGTCTCAGATACGCAGTATTTT
>NA|many|TRBV5-1|TRBJ2-3|10
CASSGDTQYF
TGCGCCAGCAGCGGGGATACGCAGTATTTT
>TRBD1|few|TRBV5-8|TRBJ2-7|15
CASSTHTGGIYEQYF
TGTGCCAGCAGCACACACACAGGGGGAATCTACGAGCAGTACTTC
>NA|NA|TRBV7-6|TRBJ2-7|16
CASSLRGGDLPYEQYF
TGTGCCAGCAGCTTAAGAGGGGGGGACTTACCCTACGAGCAGTACTTC
>NA|many|TRBV27|TRBJ2-1|17
CASSYRTLNTPRNEQFF
TGTGCCAGCAGTTACAGGACCCTGAATACTCCCAGGAATGAGCAGTTCTTC
>NA|few|TRBV11-3|TRBJ2-7|13
CASSLVYGGEQYF
TGTGCCAGCAGCTTAGTGTATGGCGGCGAGCAGTACTTC
>TRBD1|few|TRBV15|TRBJ1-6|15
CATRVGQAHNSPLHF
TGTGCCACCAGGGTGGGACAGGCACATAATTCACCCCTCCACTTT
>NA|many|TRBV3-1|TRBJ2-6|18
CASSQERRRNSGANVLTF
TGTGCCAGCAGCCAAGAAAGGAGACGCAATTCTGGGGCCAACGTCCTGACTTTC
>NA|few|TRBV7-6|TRBJ1-2|13
CASSSDGTWGYTF
TGTGCCAGCAGCTCGGACGGGACGTGGGGCTACACCTTC
>NA|few|TRBV6-6|TRBJ1-1|14
CASKLVHDNTEAFF
TGTGCCAGCAAGCTGGTGCATGATAACACTGAAGCTTTCTTT
>TRBD1|many|TRBV5-4|TRBJ1-1|18
CASSLVPGGGSEDTEAFF
TGTGCCAGCAGCTTGGTACCAGGGGGCGGTAGCGAAGACACTGAAGCTTTCTTT
>TRBD1|many|TRBV2|TRBJ1-6|15
CASSADRGINSPLHF
TGTGCCAGCAGTGCGGACAGGGGGATTAATTCACCCCTCCACTTT
>NA|NA|TRBV29-1|TRBJ1-2|17
CSVEDRPGTGAPAGYTF
TGCAGCGTTGAAGATCGTCCTGGAACCGGGGCCCCCGCAGGCTACACCTTC
>NA|few|TRBV27|TRBJ1-2|13
CASSPHKSLGYTF
TGTGCCAGCAGTCCCCACAAATCTCTCGGCTACACCTTC
>TRBD2|many|TRBV5-1|TRBJ2-1|18
CASSSSGLAGSSYNEQFF
TGCGCCAGCAGCTCCTCGGGACTAGCGGGGAGCTCCTACAATGAGCAGTTCTTC
>TRBD1|NA|TRBV10-3|TRBJ1-5|15
CAISPGQTYNQPQHF
TGTGCCATCAGTCCGGGACAGACATACAATCAGCCCCAGCATTTT
>NA|many|TRBV3-1|TRBJ2-1|15
CASSQAGSSYNEQFF
TGTGCCAGCAGCCAAGCGGGGAGCTCCTACAATGAGCAGTTCTTC
>NA|many|TRBV19|TRBJ1-5|15
CASRLAQGRNQPQHF
TGTGCCAGTAGGTTAGCCCAGGGTCGCAATCAGCCCCAGCATTTT
>TRBD1|few|TRBV5-1|TRBJ2-2|14
CASSWDRNTGELFF
TGCGCCAGCAGCTGGGACAGAAACACCGGGGAGCTGTTTTTT
>TRBD1|NA|TRBV5-1|TRBJ2-2|15
CASSFDRGGTGELFF
TGCGCCAGCAGCTTTGACAGGGGGGGCACCGGGGAGCTGTTTTTT
>NA|few|TRBV5-1|TRBJ2-6|18
CASSFLPNRGTGANVLTF
TGCGCCAGCAGCTTCCTTCCTAACCGGGGGACTGGGGCCAACGTCCTGACTTTC
>NA|NA|TRBV28|TRBJ2-7|17
CASSSEKGRGFGNEQYF
TGTGCCAGCAGTTCGGAGAAAGGGCGAGGGTTTGGGAACGAGCAGTACTTC
>TRBD1|many|TRBV9|TRBJ2-7|15
CASSVKWDSPYEQYF
TGTGCCAGCAGCGTCAAGTGGGACAGCCCCTACGAGCAGTACTTC
>NA|many|TRBV24-1|TRBJ2-7|15
CATSPGSPGTYEQYF
TGTGCCACCAGCCCCGGGTCCCCGGGCACCTACGAGCAGTACTTC
>TRBD2|many|TRBV7-2|TRBJ2-2|16
CASRAPGLTNTGELFF
TGTGCCAGCAGGGCCCCGGGACTAACGAACACCGGGGAGCTGTTTTTT
>NA|many|TRBV7-2|TRBJ2-1|13
CASSSDRDNEQFF
TGTGCCAGCAGCTCAGACAGAGACAATGAGCAGTTCTTC
>NA|many|TRBV3-1|TRBJ2-6|15
CASSLWGAGANVLTF
TGTGCCAGCAGCCTCTGGGGTGCTGGGGCCAACGTCCTGACTTTC
>NA|many|TRBV6-5|TRBJ2-4|13
CASSRVSKNIQYF
TGTGCCAGCTCTAGGGTTTCCAAAAACATTCAGTACTTC
>NA|many|TRBV11-2|TRBJ2-1|14
CASSMAGAYNEQFF
TGTGCCAGCTCTATGGCAGGGGCATACAATGAGCAGTTCTTC
>NA|many|TRBV14|TRBJ1-4|13
CASSRGNNEKLFF
TGTGCCAGCAGCAGGGGAAATAATGAAAAACTGTTTTTT
>TRBD1|many|TRBV7-3|TRBJ2-1|15
CASSPTGTGANEQFF
TGTGCCAGCAGCCCCACCGGGACAGGGGCCAATGAGCAGTTCTTC
>NA|many|TRBV2|TRBJ1-5|14
CASSLDSLNQPQHF
TGTGCCAGCAGTCTAGACAGCCTCAATCAGCCCCAGCATTTT
>TRBD2|many|TRBV27|TRBJ2-5|16
CASSLLASGYQETQYF
TGTGCCAGCAGTTTATTGGCTAGCGGGTACCAAGAGACCCAGTACTTC
>TRBD2|many|TRBV28|TRBJ2-5|16
CASSEPSGRALETQYF
TGTGCCAGCAGCGAACCCAGCGGGAGGGCCCTGGAGACCCAGTACTTC
>NA|many|TRBV20-1|TRBJ2-5|13
CSARDPYQETQYF
TGCAGTGCTAGAGACCCTTACCAAGAGACCCAGTACTTC
>NA|many|TRBV5-1|TRBJ2-7|14
CASSLVLASYEQYF
TGCGCCAGCAGCTTGGTTCTAGCGTCCTACGAGCAGTACTTC
>NA|many|TRBV5-8|TRBJ1-2|14
CASSDGSFAYGYTF
TGTGCCAGCAGTGATGGAAGTTTTGCCTATGGCTACACCTTC
>NA|NA|TRBV6-5|TRBJ2-3|13
CASRRGVTDTQYF
TGTGCCAGCAGAAGGGGGGTCACAGATACGCAGTATTTT